This TCR beta chain was documented in a study of blood T cell repertoires in COVID-19. The repertoire was sequenced with immunoSEQ multiplex PCR; TCRdb's copy has only in-frame clones and lacks some. The table shows around 100,000 clones, with more than 90% occurring only once. The receptor comes from an older man with acute or convalescent COVID-19. Sequences were obtained from peripheral blood.

CDR3 amino acids: CASRGAHSGNTIYF. DNA of the CDR3: TGTGCCAGCAGGGGAGCTCACTCTGGAAACACCATATATTTT. The rearrangement uses TRBV6-5 and TRBJ1-3; D is ambiguous. CDR1 is MNHEY, CDR2 SVGAGI, per germline. Trimming shortened V by 6 bases and J by 0 bases, and 9 bases separated the two germline ends. The CDR3 loop spans 14 amino acids.